This T cell receptor beta chain emerged from a study of blood T cell repertoires in COVID-19. Study context: PBMCs, B-cell-depleted T cells, or T cells provided the cDNA or gDNA that made up the material.

Germline assignment: CDR1 MGHDK and CDR2 SYGVNS. The CDR3 is 14 residues long. The V gene lost 1 base and the J gene lost 0 bases, with 7 bases spanning the gap. As originally analysed: Counts of nucleated cells, estimated from reference gene primer amplification, were obtained. Profiled with immunoSEQ multiplex PCR; TCRdb holds only in-frame clones, not every one. D and trimming come from the DNA, and the V and J calls and clone size come from that table. The sample records 150,000 to 200,000 clones, approximately 88% being singletons. V is TRBV25-1 and J is TRBJ2-7, with D possibly TRBD2 on 5 matching bases. This clonotype originated in a human donor in a cohort sampled during active COVID-19. Material: peripheral blood. The CDR3 is CASSELGSSYEQYF. DNA for the CDR3: TGTGCCAGCAGTGAATTGGGGAGCTCCTACGAGCAGTACTTC.